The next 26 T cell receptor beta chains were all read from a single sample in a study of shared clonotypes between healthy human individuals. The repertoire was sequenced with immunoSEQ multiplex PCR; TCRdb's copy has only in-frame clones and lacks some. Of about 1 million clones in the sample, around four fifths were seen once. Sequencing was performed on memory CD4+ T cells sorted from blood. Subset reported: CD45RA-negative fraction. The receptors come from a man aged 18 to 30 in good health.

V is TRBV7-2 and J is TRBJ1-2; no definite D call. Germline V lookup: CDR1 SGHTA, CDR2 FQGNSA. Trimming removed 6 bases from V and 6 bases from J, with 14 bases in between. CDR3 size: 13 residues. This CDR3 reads CASSIGGRDGYTF. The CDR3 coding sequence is TGTGCCAGCAGTATAGGAGGGAGGGATGGCTACACCTTC.

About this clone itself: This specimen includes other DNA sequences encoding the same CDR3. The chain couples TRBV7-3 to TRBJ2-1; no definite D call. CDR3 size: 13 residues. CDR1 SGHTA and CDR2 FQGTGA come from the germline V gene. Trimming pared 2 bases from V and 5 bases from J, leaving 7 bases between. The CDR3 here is CASSLSRDNEQFF. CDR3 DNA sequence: TGTGCCAGCAGCTTATCGAGAGACAATGAGCAGTTCTTC.

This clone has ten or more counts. DNA for the CDR3: TGTGCCAGCAGCCCCCCCGGGACAGGTTACGGCTACACCTTC. This encodes CASSPPGTGYGYTF. The chain couples TRBV5-4 to TRBJ1-2; TRBD1 agrees at 8 bases. The V gene's germline CDR1 is SGHNT and CDR2 YYREEE (reference sequence). After removal of 4 bases from V and 8 bases from J, the junction contained 10 bases not matched to a gene. The length of the CDR3 is 14 residues.

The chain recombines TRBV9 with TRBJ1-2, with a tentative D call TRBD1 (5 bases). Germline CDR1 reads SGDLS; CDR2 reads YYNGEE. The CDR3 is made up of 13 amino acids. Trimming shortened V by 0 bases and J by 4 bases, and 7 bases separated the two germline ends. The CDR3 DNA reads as TGTGCCAGCAGCGTAGATACAGGCTATGGCTACACCTTC. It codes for CASSVDTGYGYTF.

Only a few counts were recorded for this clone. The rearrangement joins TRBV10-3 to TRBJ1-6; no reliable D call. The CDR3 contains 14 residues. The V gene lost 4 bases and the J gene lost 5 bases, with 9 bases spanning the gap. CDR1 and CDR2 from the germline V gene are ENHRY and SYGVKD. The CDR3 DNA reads TGTGCCATCAGTGGGGGTGGGAATAATTCACCCCTCCACTTT. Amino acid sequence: CAISGGGNNSPLHF.

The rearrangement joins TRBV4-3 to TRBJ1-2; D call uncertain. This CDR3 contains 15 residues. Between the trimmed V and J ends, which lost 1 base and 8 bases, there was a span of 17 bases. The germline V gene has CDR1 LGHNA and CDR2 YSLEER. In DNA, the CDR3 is TGCGCCAGCAGCCAAGGTGGTACGGAGCCGACGGGCTACACCTTC. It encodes CASSQGGTEPTGYTF.

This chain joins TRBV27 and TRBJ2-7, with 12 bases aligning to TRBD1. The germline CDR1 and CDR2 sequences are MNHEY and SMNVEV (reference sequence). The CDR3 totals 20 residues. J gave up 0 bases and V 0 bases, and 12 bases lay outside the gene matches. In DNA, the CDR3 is TGTGCCAGCAGTTTATCGGGGGGGACAGGGGGCAGGGTGAGCTCCTACGAGCAGTACTTC. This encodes CASSLSGGTGGRVSSYEQYF.

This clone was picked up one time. The CDR3 loop is CASSSGAAPIRTDTQYF. CDR3 coding DNA: TGTGCCAGCAGCTCCGGGGCAGCCCCTATTCGCACAGATACGCAGTATTTT. The gene calls are TRBV7-9 and TRBJ2-3; the D gene could be TRBD1 or TRBD2 (5 bases each). The CDR3 sequence is 17 residues long. V was trimmed by 4 bases and J by 1 base, leaving 18 bases between them. Germline V gene lookup returns CDR1 SEHNR and CDR2 FQNEAQ (reference sequence).

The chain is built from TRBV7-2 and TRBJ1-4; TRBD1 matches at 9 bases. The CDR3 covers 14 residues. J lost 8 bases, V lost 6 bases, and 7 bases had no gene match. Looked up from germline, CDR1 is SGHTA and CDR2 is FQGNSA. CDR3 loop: CASRTGQGQEKLFF. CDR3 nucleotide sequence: TGTGCCAGCAGAACGGGACAGGGCCAAGAAAAACTGTTTTTT.

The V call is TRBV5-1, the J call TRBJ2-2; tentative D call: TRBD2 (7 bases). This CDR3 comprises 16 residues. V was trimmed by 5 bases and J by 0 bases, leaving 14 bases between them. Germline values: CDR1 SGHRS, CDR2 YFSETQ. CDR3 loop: CASRQGGVANTGELFF. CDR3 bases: TGCGCCAGCAGACAAGGGGGGGTAGCGAACACCGGGGAGCTGTTTTTT. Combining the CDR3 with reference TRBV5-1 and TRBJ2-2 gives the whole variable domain KAGVTQTPRYLIKTRGQQVTLSCSPISGHRSVSWYQQTPGQGLQFLFEYFSETQRNKGNFPGRFSGRQFSNSRSEMNVSTLELGDSALYLCASRQGGVANTGELFFGEGSRLTVL.

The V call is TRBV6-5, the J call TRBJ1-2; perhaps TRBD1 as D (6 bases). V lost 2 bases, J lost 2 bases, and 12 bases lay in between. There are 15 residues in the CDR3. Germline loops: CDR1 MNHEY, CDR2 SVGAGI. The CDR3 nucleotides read TGTGCCAGCAGTTACACCTTGCAGGGGAACTATGGCTACACCTTC. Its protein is CASSYTLQGNYGYTF.

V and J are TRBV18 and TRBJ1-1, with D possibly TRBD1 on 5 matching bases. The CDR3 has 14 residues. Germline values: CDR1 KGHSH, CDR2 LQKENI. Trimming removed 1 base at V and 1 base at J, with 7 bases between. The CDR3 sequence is CASSPRQTNTEAFF. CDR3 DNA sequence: TGTGCCAGCTCACCACGACAGACGAACACTGAAGCTTTCTTT.

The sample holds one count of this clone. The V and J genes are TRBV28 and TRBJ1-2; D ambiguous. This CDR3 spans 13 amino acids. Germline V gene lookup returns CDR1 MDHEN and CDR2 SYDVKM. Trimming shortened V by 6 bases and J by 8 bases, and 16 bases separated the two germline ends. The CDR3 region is CASRLTPNHGYTF. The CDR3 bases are TGTGCCAGCAGGTTGACTCCTAATCACGGCTACACCTTC.

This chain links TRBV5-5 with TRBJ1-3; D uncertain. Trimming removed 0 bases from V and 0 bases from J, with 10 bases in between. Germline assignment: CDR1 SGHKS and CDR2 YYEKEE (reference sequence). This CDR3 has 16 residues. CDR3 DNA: TGTGCCAGCAGCTTGGGTAGACCCTTCTCTGGAAACACCATATATTTT. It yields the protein CASSLGRPFSGNTIYF.

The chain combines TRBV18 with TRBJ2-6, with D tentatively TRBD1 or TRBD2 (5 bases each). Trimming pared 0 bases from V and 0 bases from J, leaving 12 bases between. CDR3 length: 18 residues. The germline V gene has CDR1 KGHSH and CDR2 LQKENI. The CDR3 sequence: CASSPPGQGVSGANVLTF. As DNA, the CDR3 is TGTGCCAGCTCACCACCGGGGCAGGGAGTCTCTGGGGCCAACGTCCTGACTTTC.

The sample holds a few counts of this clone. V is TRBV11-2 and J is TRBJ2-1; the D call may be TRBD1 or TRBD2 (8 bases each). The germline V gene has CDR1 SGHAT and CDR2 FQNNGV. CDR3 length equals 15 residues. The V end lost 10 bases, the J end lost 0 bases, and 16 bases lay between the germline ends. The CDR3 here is CATGGSGSSYNEQFF. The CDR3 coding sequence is TGTGCCACAGGGGGCAGCGGGAGCTCCTACAATGAGCAGTTCTTC.

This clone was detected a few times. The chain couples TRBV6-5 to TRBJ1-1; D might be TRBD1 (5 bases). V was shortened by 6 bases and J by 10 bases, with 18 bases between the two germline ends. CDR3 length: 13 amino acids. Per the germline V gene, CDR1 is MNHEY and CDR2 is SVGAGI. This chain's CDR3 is CASSQDNRGSAFF. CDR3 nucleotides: TGTGCCAGCAGCCAGGACAATAGAGGATCAGCTTTCTTT.

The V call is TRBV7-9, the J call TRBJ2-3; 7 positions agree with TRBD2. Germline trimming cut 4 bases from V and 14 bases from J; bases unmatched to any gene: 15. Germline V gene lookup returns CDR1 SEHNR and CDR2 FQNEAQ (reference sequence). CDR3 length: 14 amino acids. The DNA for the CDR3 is TGTGCCAGCAGCTCGACCCGGACTAGGCCATCAGGGTATTTT. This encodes CASSSTRTRPSGYF.

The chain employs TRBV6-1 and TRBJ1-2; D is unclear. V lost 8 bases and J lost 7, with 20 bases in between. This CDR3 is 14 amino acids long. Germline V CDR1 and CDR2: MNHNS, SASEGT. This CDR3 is CASQYPSGLGGYTF. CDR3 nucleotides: TGTGCCAGCCAGTACCCGTCAGGTCTGGGTGGCTACACCTTC.

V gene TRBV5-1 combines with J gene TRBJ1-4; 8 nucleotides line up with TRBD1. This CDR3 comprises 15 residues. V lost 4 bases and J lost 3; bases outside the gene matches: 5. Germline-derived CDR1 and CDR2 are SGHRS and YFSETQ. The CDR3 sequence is CASSERTGPNEKLFF. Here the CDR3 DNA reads TGCGCCAGCAGCGAAAGGACAGGGCCTAATGAAAAACTGTTTTTT.

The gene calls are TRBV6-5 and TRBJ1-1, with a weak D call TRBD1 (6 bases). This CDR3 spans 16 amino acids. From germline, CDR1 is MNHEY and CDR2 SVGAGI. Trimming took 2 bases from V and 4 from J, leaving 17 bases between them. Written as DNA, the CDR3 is TGTGCCAGCAGTTACGGACAGCCCGCGCTTGGCACTGAAGCTTTCTTT. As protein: CASSYGQPALGTEAFF.

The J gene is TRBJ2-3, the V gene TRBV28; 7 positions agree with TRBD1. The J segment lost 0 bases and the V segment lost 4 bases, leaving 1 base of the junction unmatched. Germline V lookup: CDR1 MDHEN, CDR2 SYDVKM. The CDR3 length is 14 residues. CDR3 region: CASSSQGSTDTQYF. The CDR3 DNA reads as TGTGCCAGCAGTTCACAGGGGAGCACAGATACGCAGTATTTT.

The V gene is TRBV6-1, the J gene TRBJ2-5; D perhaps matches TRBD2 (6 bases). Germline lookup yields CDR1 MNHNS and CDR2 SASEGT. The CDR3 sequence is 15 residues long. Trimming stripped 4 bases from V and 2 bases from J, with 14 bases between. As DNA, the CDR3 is TGTGCCAGCAGTGCCCGCGGGACCATGCAAGAGACCCAGTACTTC. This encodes CASSARGTMQETQYF.

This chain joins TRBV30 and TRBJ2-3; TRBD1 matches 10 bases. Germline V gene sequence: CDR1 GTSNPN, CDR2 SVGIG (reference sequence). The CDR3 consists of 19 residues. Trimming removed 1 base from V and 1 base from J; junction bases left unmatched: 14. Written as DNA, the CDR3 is TGTGCCTGGAGTGCTCGGGGACAGGGGTTGCGGCTGGGCACAGATACGCAGTATTTT. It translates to CAWSARGQGLRLGTDTQYF. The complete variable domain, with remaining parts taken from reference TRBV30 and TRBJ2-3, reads SQTIHQWPATLVQPVGSPLSLECTVEGTSNPNLYWYRQAAGRGLQLLFYSVGIGQISSEVPQNLSASRPQDRQFILSSKKLLLSDSGFYLCAWSARGQGLRLGTDTQYFGPGTRLTVL.

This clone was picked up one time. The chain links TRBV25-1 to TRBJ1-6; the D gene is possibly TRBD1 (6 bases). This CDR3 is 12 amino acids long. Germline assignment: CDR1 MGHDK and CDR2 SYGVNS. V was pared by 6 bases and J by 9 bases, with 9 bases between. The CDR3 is CASRGGSSPLHF. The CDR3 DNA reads TGTGCCAGCAGAGGGGGGAGTTCACCCCTCCACTTT.

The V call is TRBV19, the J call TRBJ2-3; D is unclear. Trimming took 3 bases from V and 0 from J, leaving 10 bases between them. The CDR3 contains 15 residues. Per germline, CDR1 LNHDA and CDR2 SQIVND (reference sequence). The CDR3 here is CASSMSFPSTDTQYF. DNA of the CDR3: TGTGCCAGTAGTATGAGCTTTCCCAGCACAGATACGCAGTATTTT.